This T cell receptor beta chain was sequenced in a study of brain T cells in children with intractable seizures. Generated by immunoSEQ multiplex PCR, the TCRdb table keeps only in-frame clones and is missing some. The sample includes 65,000 to 85,000 clones, around 93% of them seen just once. The germline gives CDR1 SGHAT, CDR2 FQDESV (reference sequence). This CDR3 comprises 14 residues. Trimming took off 4 bases at V and 7 bases at J, with 14 bases between the two ends. The V gene is TRBV11-1, the J gene TRBJ2-1; D possibly corresponds to TRBD2 (5 bases). This receptor was taken from a boy under two years old with tuberous sclerosis and intractable seizures. The input for sequencing was peripheral blood, taken at surgery. The CDR3 region is CASSSIRGWNEQFF. CDR3 nucleotides: TGTGCCAGCAGCTCCATCAGAGGGTGGAATGAGCAGTTCTTC.